This paragraph reports one T cell receptor (beta chain). The target antigen is unknown. The sequencing template was cDNA reverse transcribed from extracted RNA. Clones were sequenced by immunoSEQ multiplex PCR, and TCRdb holds only the in-frame ones, with some missing. The sample lists about 110,000 clones; over 55% were seen once. Trimming shortened V by 5 bases and J by 3 bases, and 11 bases separated the two germline ends. Germline V gives CDR1 SNHLY, CDR2 FYNNEI. The CDR3 runs 14 residues. Alopecia areata patients provided lesional scalp punch biopsies and peripheral blood. The data stem from a study of CD8+ T cells in alopecia areata. Study-wide findings and caveats: Mouse data revealed clearer TCR sharing than patient data did, a gap possibly tied to HLA. In lesional scalp, particularly from alopecia totalis/universalis, clonality was higher than in normal scalp. Scalp sequencing captures resident alphabeta T cells of normal skin too.

The TCR sequence derives from a human donor with alopecia areata. V is TRBV2 and J is TRBJ2-4; D not certain. Input material: NKG2D-low CD8+ T cells sorted from blood. The DNA of the CDR3 is TGTGCCAGCAGTTTGAGTCTCGGCAAAAACATTCAGTACTTC. The encoded protein is CASSLSLGKNIQYF.